Below are 17 T cell receptor beta chains sequenced from a single sample in a study of CD8 T cells in ankylosing spondylitis. TCRdb itself ran the 5' RACE reads through MiXCR, one entry per CDR3 protein. Counted here are 250,000 to 400,000 distinct CDR3 sequences, roughly 11% occurring once; the ten biggest clones make up about 10%. Sequencing input: blood, either unsorted or a sorted T cell fraction (not recorded which). Every receptor here comes from a female donor with ankylosing spondylitis or in good health (not recorded which).

This clonotype was detected ten times or more. Here the CDR3 DNA reads TGTGCCAGCAGTTACTCGTTCGAGTTGCAGTATTTT. This encodes CASSYSFELQYF. J is TRBJ2-3 and V is TRBV6-6; D remains unclear. CDR3 length: 12 amino acids. Germline V gene lookup returns CDR1 MNHNY and CDR2 SVGAGI (reference sequence). Trimming left V 0 bases short and J 11 bases short, with 9 bases between.

The genes are TRBV29-1 and TRBJ2-2, with 15 bases lining up with TRBD2. After removal of 7 bases from V and 0 bases from J, the junction contained 3 bases not matched to a gene. The CDR3 contains 16 residues. Germline V gene sequence: CDR1 SQVTM, CDR2 ANQGSEA. This CDR3 is CSAGLAGGTNTGELFF. In DNA, the CDR3 is TGCAGCGCCGGACTAGCGGGAGGGACGAACACCGGGGAGCTGTTTTTT.

This clonotype was observed a few times. The chain is built from TRBV3-1 and TRBJ1-1, with 9 bases identical to TRBD1. Germline-derived CDR1 and CDR2 are LGHDT and YNNKEL (reference sequence). CDR3 length: 16 residues. V was clipped by 0 bases and J by 5 bases; unmatched bases: 7. The CDR3 DNA reads TGTGCCAGCAGCCAAGACGGGACGACAGGGGGTACTGAAGCTTTCTTT. This translates into CASSQDGTTGGTEAFF.

The chain couples TRBV20-1 to TRBJ2-3; 9 nucleotides match TRBD2. J lost 3 bases, V lost 1 base, and 17 bases had no gene match. This CDR3 is built from 19 residues. Germline V gives CDR1 DFQATT, CDR2 SNEGSKA (reference sequence). The DNA for the CDR3 is TGCAGTGCTAGAGCGTTGAGTCGCCCAGGACTAGCGCGTACAGATACGCAGTATTTT. The encoded protein is CSARALSRPGLARTDTQYF.

The V call is TRBV11-1, the J call TRBJ2-3, with 7 positions matching TRBD2. CDR1 and CDR2 from the germline V gene are SGHAT and FQDESV (reference sequence). Trimming removed 1 base from V and 5 bases from J; junction bases left unmatched: 15. This CDR3 is 18 amino acids long. CDR3 region: CASSLGFRLGGGRDTQYF. The CDR3 DNA reads TGTGCCAGCAGCTTAGGGTTCCGACTGGGCGGGGGACGAGATACGCAGTATTTT.

The sample holds many counts of this clonotype. The chain has TRBV11-2 and TRBJ2-1, with D possibly being TRBD1 (6 bases). The germline V gene has CDR1 SGHAT and CDR2 FQNNGV. V lost 7 bases and J 5 bases, leaving 18 bases between the germline ends. This CDR3 has 15 residues. The CDR3 coding sequence is TGTGCCAGCACCCCCATCCGGCACAGGGACAATGAGCAGTTCTTC. This encodes CASTPIRHRDNEQFF.

The rearrangement links TRBV30 to TRBJ2-1; TRBD2 matches at 9 bases. The CDR3 sequence is 15 residues long. The V gene's germline CDR1 is GTSNPN and CDR2 SVGIG (reference sequence). V shed 3 bases and J 7 bases; nucleotides not matched to a gene: 10. The CDR3 DNA sequence: TGTGCCTGGAGGAACATGGCGGGGGGGCGAAATGAGCAGTTCTTC. It specifies CAWRNMAGGRNEQFF. Full variable domain (remainder filled in from reference TRBV30 and TRBJ2-1): SQTIHQWPATLVQPVGSPLSLECTVEGTSNPNLYWYRQAAGRGLQLLFYSVGIGQISSEVPQNLSASRPQDRQFILSSKKLLLSDSGFYLCAWRNMAGGRNEQFFGPGTRLTVL.

In its sample, this clonotype was seen many times. This sequence joins TRBV20-1 and TRBJ2-1, with 10 bases aligning to TRBD2. Per the germline V gene, CDR1 is DFQATT and CDR2 is SNEGSKA (reference sequence). This CDR3 region has 14 residues. Germline trimming cut 2 bases from V and 7 bases from J; bases unmatched to any gene: 5. CDR3 in DNA: TGCAGTGCTAGATCCTCACTAGCGGGGAATGAGCAGTTCTTC. This codes for CSARSSLAGNEQFF.

This clonotype was seen repeatedly, ten times or more. The chain uses TRBV7-3 and TRBJ1-2; D is unclear. Germline CDR1 is SGHTA and CDR2 is FQGTGA. The CDR3 covers 13 residues. Deletions cut 2 bases from V and 2 bases from J, with 6 bases between. CDR3 sequence reads: CASSLGPNYGYTF. The CDR3 DNA follows: TGTGCCAGCAGCTTAGGGCCCAACTATGGCTACACCTTC.

This clonotype showed up just once. Just one base apart from a much larger clone, this may be a read error. This CDR3 fails to terminate in the conserved phenylalanine or tryptophan, so it likely reflects a read error. The V and J genes are TRBV2 and TRBJ1-5; D uncertain. The CDR3 is made up of 13 amino acids. The V gene lost 11 bases and the J gene lost 5 bases, with 16 bases spanning the gap. The germline gives CDR1 SNHLY, CDR2 FYNNEI. The CDR3 DNA reads as TGTGCCGGCTGCACCAATCGGGATCAGCCCCAGCATTCT. The encoded protein is CAGCTNRDQPQHS.

This clonotype was seen repeatedly, ten times or more. The rearrangement uses TRBV5-1 and TRBJ2-3, with D possibly being TRBD2 (5 bases). CDR1 is SGHRS, CDR2 YFSETQ, per germline. V lost 1 base to trimming and J lost 0 bases, with 18 bases between them. The CDR3 spans 18 residues. This CDR3 reads CASSLNPSSADSTDTQYF. The CDR3 bases are TGCGCCAGCAGCTTGAATCCATCGTCAGCGGATAGCACAGATACGCAGTATTTT. The full variable domain, in which reference TRBV5-1 and TRBJ2-3 provide the parts outside the CDR3, is KAGVTQTPRYLIKTRGQQVTLSCSPISGHRSVSWYQQTPGQGLQFLFEYFSETQRNKGNFPGRFSGRQFSNSRSEMNVSTLELGDSALYLCASSLNPSSADSTDTQYFGPGTRLTVL.

This chain joins TRBV7-9 and TRBJ1-1; no definite D call. Germline loops: CDR1 SEHNR, CDR2 FQNEAQ (reference sequence). The CDR3 contains 10 residues. Trimming removed 5 bases from V and 6 bases from J, with 4 bases in between. CDR3 residues: CASSNSEAFF. The DNA for the CDR3 is TGTGCCAGCAGCAATTCTGAAGCTTTCTTT.

This clonotype appeared many times. The chain links TRBV11-2 to TRBJ2-2; TRBD1 matches 7 bases. This CDR3 is 15 amino acids long. Germline V gene data show CDR1 as SGHAT and CDR2 as FQNNGV. Unmatched junction bases numbered 5, after V lost 5 bases and J lost 2 bases. DNA of the CDR3: TGTGCCAGCAGCAGAAGACAGGGCAACACCGGGGAGCTGTTTTTT. It codes for CASSRRQGNTGELFF.

This clonotype was observed at least ten times. The chain uses TRBV9 and TRBJ1-3; unclear D gene. Germline CDR1 reads SGDLS; CDR2 reads YYNGEE. The CDR3 is made up of 14 amino acids. The germline V and J ends were trimmed by 0 bases and 8 bases, with 12 bases remaining between them. This CDR3 reads CASSVESAPHTIYF. The CDR3 nucleotides are TGTGCCAGCAGCGTAGAGAGCGCTCCCCACACCATATATTTT.

This clonotype has a count of ten or more. The chain has TRBV7-2 and TRBJ2-1, with 8 nucleotides matching TRBD2. The V gene's germline CDR1 is SGHTA and CDR2 FQGNSA. The length of the CDR3 is 16 residues. V lost 3 bases to trimming and J lost 0 bases; unmatched junction nucleotides: 4. The CDR3 spells CASSLGSGNSYNEQFF. The CDR3 DNA is TGTGCCAGCAGCTTGGGTAGCGGGAACTCCTACAATGAGCAGTTCTTC.

This clonotype was seen at least ten times. This chain links TRBV20-1 with TRBJ2-1; 9 nucleotides align to TRBD2. CDR1 DFQATT and CDR2 SNEGSKA come from the germline V gene (reference sequence). The CDR3 runs 14 residues. After removal of 1 base from V and 5 bases from J, the junction contained 3 bases not matched to a gene. CDR3 in amino acids: CSARGLAGHNEQFF. The CDR3 bases are TGCAGTGCTAGAGGGCTAGCGGGGCACAATGAGCAGTTCTTC.

J is TRBJ2-7 and V is TRBV7-2; D is possibly TRBD2 (6 bases). This CDR3 spans 16 amino acids. The germline CDR1 and CDR2 sequences are SGHTA and FQGNSA. Trimming took 1 base from V and 5 from J, leaving 18 bases between them. CDR3 residues: CASSLGGRGGLDEQYF. The CDR3 DNA is TGTGCCAGCAGCTTAGGGGGTAGGGGAGGATTGGACGAGCAGTACTTC.